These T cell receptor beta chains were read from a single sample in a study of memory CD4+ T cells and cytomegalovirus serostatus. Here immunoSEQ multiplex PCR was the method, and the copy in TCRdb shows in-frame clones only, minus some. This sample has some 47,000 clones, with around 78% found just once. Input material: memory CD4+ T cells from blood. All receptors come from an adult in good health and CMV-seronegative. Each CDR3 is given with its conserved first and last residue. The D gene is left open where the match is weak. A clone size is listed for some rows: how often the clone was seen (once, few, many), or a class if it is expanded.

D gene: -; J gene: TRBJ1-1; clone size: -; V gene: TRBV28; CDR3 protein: CASSLGAGGGRKNTEAFF; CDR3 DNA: TGTGCCAGCAGTTTAGGGGCCGGCGGGGGAAGGAAGAACACTGAAGCTTTCTTT
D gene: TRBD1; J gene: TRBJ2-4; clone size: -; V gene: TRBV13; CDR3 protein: CASSLTGIHHSRQGEAKNIQYF; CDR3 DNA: TGTGCCAGCAGCTTAACGGGAATCCACCATTCTCGGCAGGGGGAGGCCAAAAACATTCAGTACTTC
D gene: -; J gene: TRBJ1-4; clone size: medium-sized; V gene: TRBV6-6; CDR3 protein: CASSRGTTNEKLFF; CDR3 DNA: TGTGCCAGCAGCCGCGGGACAACTAATGAAAAACTGTTTTTT
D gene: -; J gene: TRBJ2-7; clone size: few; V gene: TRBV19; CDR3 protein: CASGAGAAYEQYF; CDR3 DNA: TGTGCCAGTGGGGCGGGGGCGGCCTACGAGCAGTACTTC
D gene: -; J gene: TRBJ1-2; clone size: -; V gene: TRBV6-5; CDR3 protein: CASSYEGGPLGGYTF; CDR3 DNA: TGTGCCAGCAGTTACGAGGGGGGCCCCCTAGGAGGCTACACCTTC
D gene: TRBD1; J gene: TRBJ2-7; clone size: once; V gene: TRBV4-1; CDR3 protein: CASSHGQGVLWEQYF; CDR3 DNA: TGCGCCAGCAGCCATGGACAGGGGGTTCTGTGGGAGCAGTACTTC
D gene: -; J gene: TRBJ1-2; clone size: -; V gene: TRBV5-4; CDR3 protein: CASSIGTPDYGYTF; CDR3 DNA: TGTGCCAGCAGCATCGGGACACCGGACTATGGCTACACCTTC
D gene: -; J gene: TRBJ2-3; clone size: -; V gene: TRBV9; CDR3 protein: CASSVGPSTDTQYF; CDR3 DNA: TGTGCCAGCAGCGTAGGACCTAGCACAGATACGCAGTATTTT
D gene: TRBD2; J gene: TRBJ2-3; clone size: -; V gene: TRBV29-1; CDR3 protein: CSVEVAGGRADTQYF; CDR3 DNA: TGCAGCGTTGAGGTAGCGGGGGGACGGGCAGATACGCAGTATTTT
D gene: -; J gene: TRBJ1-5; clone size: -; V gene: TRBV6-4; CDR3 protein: CASSEQEGQPQHF; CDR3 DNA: TGTGCCAGCAGTGAACAGGAAGGCCAGCCCCAGCATTTT
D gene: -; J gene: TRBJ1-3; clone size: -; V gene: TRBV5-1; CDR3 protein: CASSLVGSGNTIYF; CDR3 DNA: TGCGCCAGCAGCTTGGTAGGTTCTGGAAACACCATATATTTT
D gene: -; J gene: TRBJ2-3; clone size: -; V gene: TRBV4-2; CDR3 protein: CASSQGGVGTDTQYF; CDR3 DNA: TGTGCCAGCAGCCAAGGAGGCGTGGGCACAGATACGCAGTATTTT
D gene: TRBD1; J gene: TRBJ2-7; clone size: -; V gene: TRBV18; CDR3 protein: CASSPDRDEQYF; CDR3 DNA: TGTGCCAGCTCACCGGACAGGGACGAGCAGTACTTC
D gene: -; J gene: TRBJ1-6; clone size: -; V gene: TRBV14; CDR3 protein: CASSRRTVSSYNSPLHF; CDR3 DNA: TGTGCCAGCAGCCGGCGGACAGTGAGCTCCTATAATTCACCCCTCCACTTT
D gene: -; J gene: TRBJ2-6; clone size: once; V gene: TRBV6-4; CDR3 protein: CASSDPGPRRRGSGANVLTF; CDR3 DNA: TGTGCCAGCAGTGACCCCGGACCACGTAGGAGAGGCTCTGGGGCCAACGTCCTGACTTTC
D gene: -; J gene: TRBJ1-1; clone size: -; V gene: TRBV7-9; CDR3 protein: CASSLGENTEAFF; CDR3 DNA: TGTGCCAGCAGCTTAGGGGAAAACACTGAAGCTTTCTTT
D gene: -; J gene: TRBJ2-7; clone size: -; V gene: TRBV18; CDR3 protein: CASSPSRRGSSYEQYF; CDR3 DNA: TGTGCCAGCTCACCGTCCCGCCGGGGGAGCTCCTACGAGCAGTACTTC
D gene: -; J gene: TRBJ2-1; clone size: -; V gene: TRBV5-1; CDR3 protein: CASSFFRDQRFNEQFF; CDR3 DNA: TGCGCCAGCAGCTTTTTCCGGGACCAAAGGTTCAATGAGCAGTTCTTC
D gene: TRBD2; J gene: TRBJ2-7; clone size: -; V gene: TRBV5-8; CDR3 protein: CASSFLGGLAIDYEQYF; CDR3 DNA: TGTGCCAGCAGCTTCCTAGGGGGACTAGCGATCGACTACGAGCAGTACTTC
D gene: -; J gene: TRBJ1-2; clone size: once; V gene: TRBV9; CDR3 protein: CASSVGEGRNGYTF; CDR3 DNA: TGTGCCAGCAGCGTAGGGGAGGGACGGAATGGCTACACCTTC
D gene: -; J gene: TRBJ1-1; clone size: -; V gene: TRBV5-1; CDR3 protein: CASRGVGDLNTEAFF; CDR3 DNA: TGCGCCAGCAGAGGGGTAGGAGATTTGAACACTGAAGCTTTCTTT
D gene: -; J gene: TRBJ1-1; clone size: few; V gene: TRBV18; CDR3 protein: CASSPAKGQNTEAFF; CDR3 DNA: TGTGCCAGCTCACCCGCTAAAGGACAGAACACTGAAGCTTTCTTT
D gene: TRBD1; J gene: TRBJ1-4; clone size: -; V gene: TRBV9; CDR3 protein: CASSDARDRVAEKLFF; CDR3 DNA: TGTGCCAGCAGCGATGCCCGGGACAGGGTAGCCGAAAAACTGTTTTTT
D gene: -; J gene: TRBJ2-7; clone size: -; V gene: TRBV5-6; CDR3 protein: CASSLPSGYEQYF; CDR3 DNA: TGTGCCAGCAGCTTGCCCAGCGGGTACGAGCAGTACTTC
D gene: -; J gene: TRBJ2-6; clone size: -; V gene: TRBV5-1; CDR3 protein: CASSHYGQSEANVLTF; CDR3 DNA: TGCGCCAGCAGTCATTATGGACAGTCTGAGGCCAACGTCCTGACTTTC